This T cell receptor (beta chain) was captured in a study of shared clonotypes between healthy human individuals (dated by TCRdb to 2018 to 2021). In terms of the full investigation: The cohort included three men and a couple of women between 18 and 49 years of age. Each donor's leukapheresis produced roughly between roughly 0.9 and 8.9 billion PBMCs. Per donor, three plates each were used for CD4 naive and CD4 memory, two for CD8 naive, and one for CD8 memory. Blood TCR repertoires of roughly 5 healthy adults were deeply sequenced to estimate repertoire size and the extent of clonotype sharing between individuals. To increase sequencing depth and limit assay-specific biases, different laboratories used diverse techniques to prepare libraries and sequence TCR repertoires. The study at large found these results: Even with the large sequencing depth, rarefaction of the sorted-subset datasets indicated that sequencing was incomplete. Pairwise subsampling led to the expectation that sequencing depth would affect the degree of clonotype sharing among donors. The genetic and exposure-history diversity represented was limited by the small number of donors. Naive subsets generally had larger estimated clonotype richness than memory subsets. When a handful of donors were compared, the shared fraction of clonotypes was 5% to 6.5% for naive CD4, over 3% for naive CD8, 2.3% for memory CD4, and roughly 0.4% for memory CD8. Only blood was sampled, and tissue TCR repertoires likely differ from those in blood. Compared with non-shared clonotypes, clonotypes shared by all four sorted-subset donors had higher generation probabilities.

The donors were healthy, HIV-negative adults with no recently reported acute infections or vaccinations. All donors were Caucasian adults living in Nashville, Tennessee, USA. Magnetic negative selection was used to enrich CD4+ T cells, after which naive cells were positively selected on CD45RA and the negative fraction became the memory subset. Blood was obtained by leukapheresis, after which PBMCs were separated by Ficoll-Histopaque density gradient centrifugation and cryopreserved in liquid nitrogen vapor phase. Analytical flow cytometry was used to check the purity and quantity of every magnetically sorted T cell population. Each sorted fraction had its genomic DNA isolated and then quantified by UV absorbance on a Nanodrop 2000c. Comment on this clone: It lacks a known antigen. Base qualities are not at hand, and no much larger clone is one base apart.

CDR1 and CDR2 (LNHDA, SQIVND) derive from the germline V gene (reference sequence). Measured from the cysteine to the phenylalanine, the CDR3 is 14 residues long. Solely the CDR3 DNA is kept, with 42 bases framed from the first base. Trimming removed 4 bases from V and 4 bases from J, leaving 13 bases between the germline ends. Using the deep immunoSEQ assay, multiplex PCR amplified TCR CDR3 regions from genomic DNA. For each cell subset, the extracted genomic DNA was distributed evenly across all wells of several immunoSEQ 96-well plates, and each plate served as one replicate. For sorted subsets, each replicate PCR was loaded with roughly 0.2 ug genomic DNA, equivalent to some 27,000 T cell genomes. The purified libraries were quantified using a Qubit 3.0 fluorometer, sized with a Bioanalyzer 2100, and then quantified again using the KAPA Library Quantification kit. Every immunoSEQ 96-well plate was sequenced on a dedicated single-read 150-cycle Illumina NextSeq 550 flow cell. Processing in the source paper ran as follows. Because the immunoSEQ output included only junctional sequences and no quality scores, the filtering could not be the same as the filtering used for full-length reads. To assign V/J genes and CDR3, sequences were annotated using PyIR, a Python wrapper for IgBLAST v1.9, with IMGT germline references. Reads with weak V/J assignments (E-value above 1e-6), missing CDR3, stop codons, out-of-frame junctions, or ambiguous translated residues were removed. V3J clonotypes were defined as sequences sharing an identical inferred V gene, J gene, and CDR3 amino acid sequence. The percentage overlap between two repertoires was calculated by dividing the number of shared unique clonotypes by the size of the smaller repertoire. RTK rarefaction, the Chao1 estimator, and Recon v2.1 estimates of unobserved clonotypes were used to assess repertoire richness. Generation probabilities for all TCRbeta clonotypes obtained by the gDNA method from a handful of donors were computed using OLGA. TCRdb re-hosts the immuneACCESS table, in-frame sequences only. Its copies lack some clones; in the studies checked, an unresolved V gene accounts for under half of them, and the cause for the rest is not known. From that table come the V and J calls and clone size; the DNA was used to work out D and trimming. In this sample the table shows fewer than 400,000 clones, roughly 70% of which occur a single time. The leading ten clones occupy about a tenth of the sample.

Sequences were obtained from memory CD4+ T cells sorted from blood. In the paper's terms, the cell subset or site label means: CD45RA-negative fraction. The chain uses TRBV19 and TRBJ1-2, and possibly TRBD1, on 6 matching bases. The receptor was derived from a man younger than 45 in good health. The CDR3: CASSNREIGYGYTF. The bases read TGTGCCAGTAGTAACAGGGAAATCGGCTATGGCTACACCTTC.